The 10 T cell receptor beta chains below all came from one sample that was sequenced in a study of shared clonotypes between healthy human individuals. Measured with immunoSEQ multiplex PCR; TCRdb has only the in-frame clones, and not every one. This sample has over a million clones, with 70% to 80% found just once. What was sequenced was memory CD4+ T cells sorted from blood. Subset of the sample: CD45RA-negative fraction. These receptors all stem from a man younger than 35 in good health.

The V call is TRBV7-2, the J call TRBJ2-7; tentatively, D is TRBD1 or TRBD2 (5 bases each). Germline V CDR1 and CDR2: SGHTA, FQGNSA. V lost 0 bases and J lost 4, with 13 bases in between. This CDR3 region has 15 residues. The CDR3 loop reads CASSLALGTSYEQYF. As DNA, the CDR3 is TGTGCCAGCAGCTTAGCGCTCGGGACGTCGTACGAGCAGTACTTC.

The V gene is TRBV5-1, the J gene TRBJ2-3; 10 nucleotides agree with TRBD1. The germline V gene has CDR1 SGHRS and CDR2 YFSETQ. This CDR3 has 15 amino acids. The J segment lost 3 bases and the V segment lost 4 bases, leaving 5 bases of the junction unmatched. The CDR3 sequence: CASSPGTGATDTQYF. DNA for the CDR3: TGCGCCAGCAGCCCCGGGACAGGGGCGACAGATACGCAGTATTTT.

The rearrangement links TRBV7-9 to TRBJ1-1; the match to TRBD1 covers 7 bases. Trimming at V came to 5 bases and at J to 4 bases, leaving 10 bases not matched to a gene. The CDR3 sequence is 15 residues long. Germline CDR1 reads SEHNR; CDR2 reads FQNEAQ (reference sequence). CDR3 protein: CASSRQTGFGTEAFF. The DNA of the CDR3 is TGTGCCAGCAGCCGTCAGACAGGGTTCGGCACTGAAGCTTTCTTT.

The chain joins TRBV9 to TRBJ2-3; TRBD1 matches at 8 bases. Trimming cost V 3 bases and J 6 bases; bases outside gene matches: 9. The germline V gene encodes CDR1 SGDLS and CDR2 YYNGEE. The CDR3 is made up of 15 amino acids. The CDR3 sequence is CASSAGTGVSDTQYF. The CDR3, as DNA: TGTGCCAGCAGCGCCGGGACAGGCGTCTCGGATACGCAGTATTTT.

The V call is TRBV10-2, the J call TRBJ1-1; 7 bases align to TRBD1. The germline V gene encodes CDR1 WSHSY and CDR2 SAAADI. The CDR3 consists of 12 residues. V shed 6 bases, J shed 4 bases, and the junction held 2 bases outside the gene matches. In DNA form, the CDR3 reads TGCGCCAGCAGCAACAGGGGCACTGAAGCTTTCTTT. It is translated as CASSNRGTEAFF.

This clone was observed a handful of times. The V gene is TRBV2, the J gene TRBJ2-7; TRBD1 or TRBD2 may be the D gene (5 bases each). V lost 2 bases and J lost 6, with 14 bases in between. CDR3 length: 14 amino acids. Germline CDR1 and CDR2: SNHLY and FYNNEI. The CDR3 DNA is TGTGCCAGCAGTGAACGGGGCACCTCGGGCGAGCAGTACTTC. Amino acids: CASSERGTSGEQYF.

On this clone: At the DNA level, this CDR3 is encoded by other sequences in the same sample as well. The CDR3 loop is CASSPGLASTDTQYF. CDR3 coding DNA: TGCGCCAGCAGCCCGGGACTGGCAAGCACAGATACGCAGTATTTT. The chain couples TRBV5-1 to TRBJ2-3; D might be TRBD2 (6 bases). Germline V gene data show CDR1 as SGHRS and CDR2 as YFSETQ. The V gene lost 4 bases and the J gene lost 0 bases, with 12 bases spanning the gap. This CDR3 spans 15 amino acids.

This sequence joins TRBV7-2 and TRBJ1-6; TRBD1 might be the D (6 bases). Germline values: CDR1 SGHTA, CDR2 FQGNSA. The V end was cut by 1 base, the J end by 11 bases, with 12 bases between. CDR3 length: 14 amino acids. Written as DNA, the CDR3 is TGTGCCAGCAGCTTAGGAGGGGGGGGACCACCCCTCCACTTT. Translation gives CASSLGGGGPPLHF.

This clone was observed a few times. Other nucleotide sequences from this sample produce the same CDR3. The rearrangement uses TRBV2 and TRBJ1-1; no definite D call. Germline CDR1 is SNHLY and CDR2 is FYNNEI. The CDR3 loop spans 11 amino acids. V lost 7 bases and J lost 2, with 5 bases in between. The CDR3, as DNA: TGTGCCAGCACACCTAACACTGAAGCTTTCTTT. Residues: CASTPNTEAFF.

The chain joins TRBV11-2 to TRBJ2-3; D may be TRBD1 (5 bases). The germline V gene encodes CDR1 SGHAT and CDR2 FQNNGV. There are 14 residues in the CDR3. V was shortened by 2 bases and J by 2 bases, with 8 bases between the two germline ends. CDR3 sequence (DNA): TGTGCCAGCAGCTTAAGACAGTTCACAGATACGCAGTATTTT. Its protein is CASSLRQFTDTQYF.